What follows describes a single T cell receptor (beta chain). This clone was detected a few times. Its binding antigen is unknown. Nothing much larger sits one base from this clone, and base qualities are not available. The entire amount of isolated RNA was reverse transcribed using the High Capacity cDNA Reverse Transcription Kit, so the sequenced TCRB transcripts were expressed ones. Deep immunoSEQ sequencing was performed on naive, central memory and regulatory T cell samples, with an average of around 3.4 million total reads per sample. Sorted cells were lysed in RLT buffer, and RNA was extracted using DNase-treated RNeasy Micro or Mini kits according to cell number. Each cell subset was processed separately to prevent cross-contamination, with patient and healthy donor samples processed together. TCRB sequences were amplified from cDNA with the immunoSEQ multiplex PCR, producing 87-bp fragments spanning the CDR3 region. Sequencing of the amplicons was done on the Illumina HiSeq platform. Per the source publication's procedure: Synthetic template baselines were used to correct PCR bias computationally, reads within Hamming distance 2 were collapsed, and singletons that could not be merged were discarded. Reads were aligned against IMGT to assign V, D and J genes, CDR3 length and insertions or deletions at six rearrangement sites. Clonotype counts were normalized to sorted cell number within each subset before computing true diversity and Gini coefficients with the tcR R package. The overlap coefficient, calculated on TCRB nucleotide sequences, was used to quantify repertoire sharing. This is the immuneACCESS table as TCRdb keeps it, with only in-frame sequences that have V and J called. A part of the clones is gone; compared with another copy, unresolved V genes explain less than half, and the rest is unexplained. The V and J calls and the clone size are those of that table, but D and trimming were determined from the DNA. The sample table records a few hundred thousand clones; 9.6% of these occur just once. The top ten clones comprise about 0.64% of the sample.

A single peripheral blood draw of about 116 mL on average was collected from each donor into heparinised tubes. A BD FACSAria II was used to sort naive, central memory, regulatory and stem cell-like memory CD4+ T cells with a panel that included CD45RO, CCR7, CD25, CD127, CD95 and CD27. Every sorted population had a purity above 95%. Right away, PBMCs were isolated by Lymphoprep density gradient centrifugation and were stained directly, with no culture step. So that batch effects would be minimized, each experiment stained and sorted samples in pairs, pairing one healthy donor with one patient. These data come from a study of beta chain features in type 1 diabetes listed by TCRdb under 2018. About the investigation overall: Mean age, gender distribution, total cell number and subset yield did not differ between patients and healthy donors. Across all samples, approximately 100 million sorted cells were examined, and cell number per subset correlated strongly with RNA yield. The study compared TCRB repertoires of sorted circulating CD4+ T cell subsets between recently diagnosed type 1 diabetes patients and matched healthy donors. Naive and central memory subsets were obtained from all 30 or so donors, but regulatory and stem cell-like memory subsets were isolated from only 8 patients and roughly eight healthy donors. Summary of the overall study and its limitations: HLA sub-analyses involved small numbers of individuals, so any influence of HLA type on TCRB rearrangement remained unresolved. Type 1 diabetes patients showed a moderate but significant shortening of TCRB CDR3 length in all four CD4+ subsets. Because cDNA rather than genomic DNA was sequenced, highly expressing activated cells could have been over-represented, although no difference in activation and CD3 levels was found between groups. Naive, central memory and regulatory TCRB repertoires appeared more similar among patients than among healthy donors. At VDJ recombination sites, type 1 diabetes patients had fewer insertions and more deleted nucleotides, which implies abnormalities in thymic rearrangement. Shorter templates might have been favored by PCR, but patient and control samples were amplified and corrected together, so both groups would have been affected equally by any skew.

Ends trimmed: V by 5 bases, J by 3 bases; bases unmatched to a gene: 4. The germline V gene (reference sequence) yields SEHNR for CDR1 and FQNEAQ for CDR2. The CDR3 starts with the cysteine, ends with the phenylalanine, and has 14 residues. CDR3 DNA only is kept here, 42 bases in frame from base 1. Sample: central memory CD4+ T cells from blood. The sequence joins TRBV7-9 to TRBJ2-7; TRBD1 matches 10 bases in the middle. This receptor was obtained from a young man with type 1 diabetes. The CDR3 reads CASSTGQGGYEQYF. In nucleotide form, the sequence is TGTGCCAGCAGCACAGGACAGGGGGGCTACGAGCAGTACTTC. With the portions outside the CDR3 filled from the reference TRBV7-9 and TRBJ2-7 genes, the complete variable region becomes DTGVSQNPRHKITKRGQNVTFRCDPISEHNRLYWYRQTLGQGPEFLTYFQNEAQLEKSRLLSDRFSAERPKGSFSTLEIQRTEQGDSAMYLCASSTGQGGYEQYFGPGTRLTVT.